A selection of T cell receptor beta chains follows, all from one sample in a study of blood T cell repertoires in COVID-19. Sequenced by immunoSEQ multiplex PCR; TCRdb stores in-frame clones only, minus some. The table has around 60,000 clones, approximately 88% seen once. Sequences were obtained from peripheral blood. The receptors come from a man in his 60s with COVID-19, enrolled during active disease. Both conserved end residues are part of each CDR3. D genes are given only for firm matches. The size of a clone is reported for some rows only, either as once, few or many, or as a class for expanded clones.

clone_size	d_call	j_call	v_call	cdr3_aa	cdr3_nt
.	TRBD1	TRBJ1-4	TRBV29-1	CSVLTGGRIGEKLFF	TGCAGCGTCCTGACAGGGGGGCGGATTGGTGAAAAACTGTTTTTT
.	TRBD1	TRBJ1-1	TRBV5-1	CASSPQDRRGAEAFF	TGCGCCAGCAGCCCCCAGGACAGGCGAGGAGCTGAAGCTTTCTTT
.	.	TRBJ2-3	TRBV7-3	CASSPTAVDADTQYF	TGTGCCAGCAGCCCCACGGCGGTTGACGCAGATACGCAGTATTTT
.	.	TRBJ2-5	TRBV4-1	CASSQDSLLGLAQRKVEETQYF	TGCGCCAGCAGCCAAGATAGTTTGTTAGGGCTAGCGCAAAGAAAAGTTGAAGAGACCCAGTACTTC
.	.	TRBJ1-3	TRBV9	CASSVAQSVGGFGNTIYF	TGTGCCAGCAGCGTAGCCCAAAGTGTTGGAGGGTTCGGAAACACCATATATTTT
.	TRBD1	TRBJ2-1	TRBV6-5	CASSPDRDTYNEQFF	TGTGCCAGCAGCCCCGACAGGGACACCTACAATGAGCAGTTCTTC
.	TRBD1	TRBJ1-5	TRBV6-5	CASRGQGGKPQHF	TGTGCCAGCAGGGGACAGGGGGGAAAGCCCCAGCATTTT
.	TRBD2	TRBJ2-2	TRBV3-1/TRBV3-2	CASSQVTSGRATGELFF	TGTGCCAGCAGCCAAGTCACTAGCGGGAGGGCCACCGGGGAGCTGTTTTTT
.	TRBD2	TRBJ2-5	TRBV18	CASSLSLTSGRETQYF	TGTGCCAGCTCACTTAGTCTTACTAGCGGGAGAGAGACCCAGTACTTC
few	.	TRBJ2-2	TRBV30	CAWSVLGGSTGELFF	TGTGCCTGGAGTGTACTAGGGGGTAGCACCGGGGAGCTGTTTTTT
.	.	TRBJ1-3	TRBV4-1	CASTGVGFAGNTIYF	TGCGCCAGCACAGGGGTAGGGTTCGCTGGAAACACCATATATTTT
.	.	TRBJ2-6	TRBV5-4	CASSNEGSGANVLTF	TGTGCCAGCAGCAACGAGGGCTCCGGGGCCAACGTCCTGACTTTC
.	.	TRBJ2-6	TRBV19	CASSIGLGIRAQSGANVLTF	TGTGCCAGTAGTATCGGACTCGGAATAAGGGCACAGTCTGGGGCCAACGTCCTGACTTTC
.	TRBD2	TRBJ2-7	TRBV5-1	CASSYQSGSTYEQYF	TGCGCCAGCAGCTACCAAAGCGGGAGTACCTACGAGCAGTACTTC
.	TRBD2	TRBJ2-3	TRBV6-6	CASTISPGGSTDTQYF	TGTGCCAGCACTATATCCCCGGGAGGTTCCACAGATACGCAGTATTTT
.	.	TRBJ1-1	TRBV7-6	CASSLGSPRRDTEAFF	TGTGCCAGCAGCTTAGGGAGCCCTAGGCGGGACACTGAAGCTTTCTTT
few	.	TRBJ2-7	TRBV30	CAWSPRVVYEQYF	TGTGCCTGGAGTCCGAGGGTTGTGTACGAGCAGTACTTC
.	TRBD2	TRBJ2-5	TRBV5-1	CASSLGYTSEASGSRGETQYF	TGCGCCAGCAGCTTGGGGTATACGTCAGAGGCTAGCGGGTCCCGGGGCGAGACCCAGTACTTC
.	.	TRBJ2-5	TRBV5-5	CASSLAVETQYF	TGTGCCAGCAGCTTGGCCGTGGAGACCCAGTACTTC
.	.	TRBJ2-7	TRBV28	CATLGGGTILYEQYF	TGTGCCACCTTGGGAGGGGGGACTATCCTCTACGAGCAGTACTTC
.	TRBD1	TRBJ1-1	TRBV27	CASRMGTGGTEAFF	TGTGCCAGCAGGATGGGGACAGGAGGCACTGAAGCTTTCTTT
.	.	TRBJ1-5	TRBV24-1	CATGPSDSNQPQHF	TGTGCCACCGGGCCGTCAGATAGCAATCAGCCCCAGCATTTT
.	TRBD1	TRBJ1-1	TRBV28	CASRLTGDTEAFF	TGTGCCAGCAGATTGACAGGGGACACTGAAGCTTTCTTT
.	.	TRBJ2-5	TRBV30	CAWARGGETQYF	TGTGCCTGGGCGCGAGGCGGGGAGACCCAGTACTTC
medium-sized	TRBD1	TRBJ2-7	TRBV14	CASSHRGGTGGYEQYF	TGTGCCAGCAGTCATCGCGGAGGGACAGGGGGTTACGAGCAGTACTTC
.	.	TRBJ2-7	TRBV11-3	CASSLFPGDYEQYF	TGTGCCAGCAGCTTATTCCCGGGGGACTACGAGCAGTACTTC
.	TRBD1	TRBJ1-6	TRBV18	CASSPRTGENSPLHF	TGTGCCAGCTCACCCCGGACAGGGGAGAATTCACCCCTCCACTTT
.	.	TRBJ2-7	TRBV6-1	CASSEARGWEQYF	TGTGCCAGCAGTGAAGCTAGGGGGTGGGAGCAGTACTTC
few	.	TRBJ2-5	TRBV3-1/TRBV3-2	CASSQGRQETQYF	TGTGCCAGCAGCCAAGGTCGGCAAGAGACCCAGTACTTC
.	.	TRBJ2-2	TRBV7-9	CASSLMEHTGELFF	TGTGCCAGCAGCTTAATGGAGCACACCGGGGAGCTGTTTTTT
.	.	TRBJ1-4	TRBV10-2	CASSESGTTTTNEKLFF	TGCGCCAGCAGTGAGTCTGGGACAACCACAACTAATGAAAAACTGTTTTTT
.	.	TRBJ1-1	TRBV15	CATSIPSRGGMNTEAFF	TGTGCCACCAGCATCCCCTCCCGGGGTGGTATGAACACTGAAGCTTTCTTT
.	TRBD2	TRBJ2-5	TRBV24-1	CATSEAGLKETQYF	TGTGCCACCAGTGAAGCGGGACTCAAAGAGACCCAGTACTTC
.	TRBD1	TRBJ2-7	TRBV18	CASSPGTGASYEQYF	TGTGCCAGCTCACCCGGGACAGGGGCTTCCTACGAGCAGTACTTC
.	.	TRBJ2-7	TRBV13	CASSPAPGGSYEQYF	TGTGCCAGCAGCCCCGCCCCCGGGGGATCCTACGAGCAGTACTTC
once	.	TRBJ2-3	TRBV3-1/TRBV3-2	CASSQAGEGDTQYF	TGTGCCAGCAGCCAGGCAGGGGAGGGAGATACGCAGTATTTT
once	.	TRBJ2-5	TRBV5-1	CASSLEGYGRKETQYF	TGCGCCAGCAGCTTGGAGGGATACGGGAGAAAAGAGACCCAGTACTTC
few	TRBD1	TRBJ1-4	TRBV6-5	CASSHQQGHNEKLFF	TGTGCCAGCAGCCACCAACAGGGGCATAATGAAAAACTGTTTTTT
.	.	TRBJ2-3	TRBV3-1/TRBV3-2	CASSSEGDTQYF	TGTGCCAGCAGCTCCGAGGGAGATACGCAGTATTTT
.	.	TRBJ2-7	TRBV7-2	CASSPPPGTYEQYF	TGTGCCAGCAGCCCCCCCCCAGGGACCTACGAGCAGTACTTC
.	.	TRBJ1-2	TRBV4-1	CASSQVVRSYAYGYTF	TGCGCCAGCAGCCAGGTCGTGAGGTCGTACGCCTATGGCTACACCTTC
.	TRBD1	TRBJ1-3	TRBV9	CASSVGTGTGDSGNTIYF	TGTGCCAGCAGCGTAGGGACCGGGACAGGGGACTCTGGAAACACCATATATTTT
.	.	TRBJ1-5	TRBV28	CASSLRQGGIQPQHF	TGTGCCAGCAGTTTGCGCCAGGGTGGTATACAGCCCCAGCATTTT
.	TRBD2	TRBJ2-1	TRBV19	CASRRTSGGAGEQFF	TGTGCCAGTAGGAGGACTAGCGGGGGGGCCGGCGAGCAGTTCTTC
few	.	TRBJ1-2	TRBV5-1	CASSLAGSDDYTF	TGCGCCAGCAGCCTGGCGGGGTCTGATGACTACACCTTC
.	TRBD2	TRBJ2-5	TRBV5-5	CASSPGLAGGQETQYF	TGTGCCAGCAGCCCCGGACTAGCGGGAGGGCAAGAGACCCAGTACTTC
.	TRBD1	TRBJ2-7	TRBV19	CASRGQQSSYEQYF	TGTGCCAGTAGGGGACAGCAGAGCTCCTACGAGCAGTACTTC
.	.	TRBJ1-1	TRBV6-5	CASSRTISAGTEAFF	TGTGCCAGCAGTCGGACAATATCGGCCGGAACTGAAGCTTTCTTT
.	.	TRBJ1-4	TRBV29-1	CSVVDGGEKLFF	TGCAGCGTTGTGGACGGGGGGGAAAAACTGTTTTTT
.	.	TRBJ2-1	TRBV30	CAWSARGAVRYNEQFF	TGTGCCTGGAGTGCTCGGGGAGCGGTCAGATACAATGAGCAGTTCTTC
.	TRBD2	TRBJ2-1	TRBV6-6	CASSYSGTSGRNEQFF	TGTGCCAGCAGTTACTCAGGGACTAGCGGGAGAAATGAGCAGTTCTTC
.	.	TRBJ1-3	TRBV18	CASSQQGRSGNTIYF	TGTGCCAGCTCGCAACAGGGCCGCTCTGGAAACACCATATATTTT
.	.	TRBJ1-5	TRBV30	CAWSVLNQPQHF	TGTGCCTGGAGTGTACTGAATCAGCCCCAGCATTTT
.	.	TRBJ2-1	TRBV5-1	CASREQGYEQFF	TGCGCCAGCAGGGAACAGGGATACGAGCAGTTCTTC
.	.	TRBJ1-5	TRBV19	CASSPSDSPNQPQHF	TGTGCCAGTAGCCCGAGTGACAGCCCCAATCAGCCCCAGCATTTT
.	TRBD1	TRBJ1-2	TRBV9	CASSVEVTGAQGGNGYTF	TGTGCCAGCAGCGTAGAGGTGACGGGGGCCCAGGGGGGAAATGGCTACACCTTC
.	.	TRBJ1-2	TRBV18	CASSPPLSRIQGTNGYTF	TGTGCCAGCTCACCACCTTTGTCCCGGATTCAGGGAACAAATGGCTACACCTTC
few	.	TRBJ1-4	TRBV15	CATSRAVWPNNEKLFF	TGTGCCACCAGCAGGGCCGTTTGGCCGAACAATGAAAAACTGTTTTTT
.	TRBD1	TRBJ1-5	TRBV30	CAWSGTGESQPQHF	TGTGCCTGGAGTGGGACAGGGGAAAGTCAGCCCCAGCATTTT